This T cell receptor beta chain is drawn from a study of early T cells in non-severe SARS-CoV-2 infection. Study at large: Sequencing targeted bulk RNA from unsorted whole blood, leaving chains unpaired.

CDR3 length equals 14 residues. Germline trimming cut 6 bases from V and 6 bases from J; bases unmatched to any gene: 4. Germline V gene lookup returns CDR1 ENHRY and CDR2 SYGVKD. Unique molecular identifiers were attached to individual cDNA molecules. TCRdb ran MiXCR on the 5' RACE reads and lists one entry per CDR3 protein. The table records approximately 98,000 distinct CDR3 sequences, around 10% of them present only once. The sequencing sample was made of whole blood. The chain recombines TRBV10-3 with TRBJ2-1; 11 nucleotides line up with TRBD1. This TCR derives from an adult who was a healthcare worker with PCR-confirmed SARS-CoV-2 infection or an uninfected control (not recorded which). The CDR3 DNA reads TGTGCCATCAGCCCCGGGACAGGGGGCAATGAGCAGTTCTTC. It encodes CAISPGTGGNEQFF.